The clone carrying this T cell receptor (beta chain) was observed a handful of times. Its antigen is as yet unknown. Per germline, CDR1 LGHNA and CDR2 YNFKEQ. The CDR3 length is 18 residues. With 2 bases clipped from V and 5 bases from J, the junction kept 14 bases outside the gene matches. A TCRbeta library incorporating unique molecular identifiers was prepared. TCRdb re-analysed the PCR reads in MiXCR, keeping a single row per CDR3 protein. The sample lists just over 950,000 distinct CDR3 sequences; less than 30% were seen once. The data derive from a study of T-cell reconstitution after alpha-beta-depleted transplantation in children. The study's findings and limits: Alpha-beta T cells about two months after transplant reportedly derived from several hundred expanded graft clones. One year post-transplant, T-cell counts and diversity were largely derived from T cells produced anew.

The source was PBMCs, mostly from graft donor cells, collected 360 days after TCRalphabeta/CD19-depleted stem cell transplant. This sequence was found in a boy in the first two years of life who had a stem cell transplant for SCID, so the T cells may come from the graft donor. The chain employs TRBV4-2 and TRBJ2-2; 7 bases line up with TRBD2. CDR3 sequence: CASSQQLGGTGGTGELFF. The CDR3 nucleotides read TGTGCCAGCAGCCAACAACTCGGGGGGACCGGGGGGACCGGGGAGCTGTTTTTT.